The clone carrying this TCR beta chain was found many times. Antigen: not known. This entry belongs to a study of CD8 T cells in ankylosing spondylitis. Study-level results: In ankylosing spondylitis patients, matched synovial fluid reportedly showed significant enrichment of disease-linked clones. Some motif variants had been reported before (in reactive arthritis synovial fluid and blood).

Quantitative 5'-RACE with molecular barcodes was used to make the TCR beta libraries. Using its own MiXCR run on the 5' RACE reads, TCRdb lists one record per CDR3 protein. The table lists under 200,000 distinct CDR3 sequences, 11% of them singletons, with 25% to 35% in the top ten. Germline assignment: CDR1 SGDLS and CDR2 YYNGEE. V lost 5 bases to trimming and J lost 5 bases, with 16 bases between them. This CDR3 spans 15 amino acids. The TCR was taken from a male donor with ankylosing spondylitis or in good health (not recorded which). Material: blood, either unsorted or a sorted T cell fraction (not recorded which). This chain joins TRBV9 and TRBJ2-2; possibly TRBD1 or TRBD2 for D (5 bases each). The CDR3 is CASSGAKGSTGELFF. The DNA for the CDR3 is TGTGCCAGCAGTGGGGCGAAGGGGAGTACCGGGGAGCTGTTTTTT.